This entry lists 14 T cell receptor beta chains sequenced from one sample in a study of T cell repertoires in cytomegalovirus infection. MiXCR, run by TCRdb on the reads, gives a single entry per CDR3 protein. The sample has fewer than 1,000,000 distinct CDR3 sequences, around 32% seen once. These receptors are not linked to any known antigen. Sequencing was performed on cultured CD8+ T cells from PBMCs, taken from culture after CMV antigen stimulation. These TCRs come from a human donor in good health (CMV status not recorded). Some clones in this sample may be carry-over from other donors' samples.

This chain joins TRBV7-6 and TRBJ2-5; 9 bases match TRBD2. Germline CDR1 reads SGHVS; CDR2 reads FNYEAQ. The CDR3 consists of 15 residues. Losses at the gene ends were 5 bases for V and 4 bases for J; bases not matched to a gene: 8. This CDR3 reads CASSGRGGAVETQYF. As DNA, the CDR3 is TGTGCCAGCAGCGGCCGCGGGGGGGCCGTAGAGACCCAGTACTTC. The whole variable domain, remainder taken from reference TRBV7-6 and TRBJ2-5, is GAGVSQSPRYKVTKRGQDVALRCDPISGHVSLYWYRQALGQGPEFLTYFNYEAQQDKSGLPNDRFSAERPEGSISTLTIQRTEQRDSAMYRCASSGRGGAVETQYFGPGTRLLVL.

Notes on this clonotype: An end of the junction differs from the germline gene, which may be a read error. CDR3 bases: TGTGTCAGCAGCTCATCGCAGCTCGGGGAGCCCCAGCATTTT. Translating gives CVSSSSQLGEPQHF. The V call is TRBV7-4, the J call TRBJ1-5; D uncertain. This CDR3 contains 14 residues. Germline assignment: CDR1 SGHVT and CDR2 SQSDAQ.

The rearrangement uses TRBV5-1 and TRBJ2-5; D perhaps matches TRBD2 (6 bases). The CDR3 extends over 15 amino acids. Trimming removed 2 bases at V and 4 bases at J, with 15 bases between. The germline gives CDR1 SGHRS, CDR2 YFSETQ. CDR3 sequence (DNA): TGCGCCAGCAGCTTCTCGGGGGATTTAGGAGAGACCCAGTACTTC. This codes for CASSFSGDLGETQYF.

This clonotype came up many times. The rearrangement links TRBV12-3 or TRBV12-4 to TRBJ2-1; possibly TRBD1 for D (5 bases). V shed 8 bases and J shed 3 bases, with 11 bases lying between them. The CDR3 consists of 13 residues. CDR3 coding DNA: TGTGCCAGCTCAGGGCAGGTCTACAATGAGCAGTTCTTC. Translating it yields CASSGQVYNEQFF.

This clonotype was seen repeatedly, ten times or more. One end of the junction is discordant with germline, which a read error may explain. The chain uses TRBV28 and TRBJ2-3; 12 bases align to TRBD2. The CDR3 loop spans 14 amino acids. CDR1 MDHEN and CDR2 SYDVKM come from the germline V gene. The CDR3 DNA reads TGTGCCAGCAGCGGCCCTAGCGGGGGGGCCATCCCGGATTTT. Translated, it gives CASSGPSGGAIPDF. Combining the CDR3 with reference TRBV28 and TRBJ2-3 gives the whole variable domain DVKVTQSSRYLVKRTGEKVFLECVQDMDHENMFWYRQDPGLGLRLIYFSYDVKMKEKGDIPEGYSVSREKKERFSLILESASTNQTSMYLCASSGPSGGAIPDFGPGTRLTVL.

Here the CDR3 reads CASIGGGKPNTEAFF. The CDR3 bases are TGTGCCAGCATCGGGGGGGGGAAGCCAAACACTGAAGCTTTCTTT. V usage is TRBV5-6 and J usage is TRBJ1-1, with D perhaps TRBD1 (5 bases). Per the germline V gene, CDR1 is SGHDT and CDR2 is YYEEEE. The CDR3 length is 15 residues. The V end lost 6 bases, the J end lost 2 bases, and 17 bases lay between the germline ends.

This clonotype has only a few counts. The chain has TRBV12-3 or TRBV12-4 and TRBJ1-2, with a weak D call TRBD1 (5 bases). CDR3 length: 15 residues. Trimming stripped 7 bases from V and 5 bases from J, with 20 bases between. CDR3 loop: CASTSGRPDLYGYTF. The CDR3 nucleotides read TGTGCCAGCACCTCGGGGCGGCCAGATCTTTATGGCTACACCTTC.

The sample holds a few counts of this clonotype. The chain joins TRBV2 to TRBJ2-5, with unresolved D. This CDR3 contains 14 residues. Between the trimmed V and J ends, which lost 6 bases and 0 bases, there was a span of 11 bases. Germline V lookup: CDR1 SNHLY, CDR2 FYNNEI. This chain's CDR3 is CASSQRRYQETQYF. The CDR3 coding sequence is TGTGCCAGCAGCCAGCGACGGTACCAAGAGACCCAGTACTTC.

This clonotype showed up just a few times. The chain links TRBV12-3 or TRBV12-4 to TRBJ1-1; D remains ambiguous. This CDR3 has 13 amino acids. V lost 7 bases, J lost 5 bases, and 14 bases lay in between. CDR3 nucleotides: TGTGCCAGCACAACACCCTGGGAAACTGAAGCTTTCTTT. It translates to CASTTPWETEAFF.

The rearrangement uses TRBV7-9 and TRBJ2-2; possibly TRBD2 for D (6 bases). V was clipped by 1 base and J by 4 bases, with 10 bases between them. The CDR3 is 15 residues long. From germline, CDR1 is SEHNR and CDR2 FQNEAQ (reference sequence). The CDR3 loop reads CASSLVAGFTGELFF. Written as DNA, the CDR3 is TGTGCCAGCAGCTTAGTTGCGGGGTTCACCGGGGAGCTGTTTTTT.

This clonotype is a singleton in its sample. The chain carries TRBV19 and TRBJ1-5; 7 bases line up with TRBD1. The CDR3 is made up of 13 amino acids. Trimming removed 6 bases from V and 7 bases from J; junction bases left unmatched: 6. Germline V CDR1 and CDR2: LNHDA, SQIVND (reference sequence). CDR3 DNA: TGTGCCAGTAGACACAGGGGTAACCAGCCCCAGCATTTT. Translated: CASRHRGNQPQHF.

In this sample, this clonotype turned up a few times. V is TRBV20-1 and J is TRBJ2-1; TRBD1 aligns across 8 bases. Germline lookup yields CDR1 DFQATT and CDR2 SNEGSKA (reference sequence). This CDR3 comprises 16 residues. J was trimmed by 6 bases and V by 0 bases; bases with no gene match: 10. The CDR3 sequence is CSARDPRTGQVNEQFF. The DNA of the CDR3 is TGCAGTGCTAGAGATCCTCGGACAGGGCAGGTCAATGAGCAGTTCTTC.

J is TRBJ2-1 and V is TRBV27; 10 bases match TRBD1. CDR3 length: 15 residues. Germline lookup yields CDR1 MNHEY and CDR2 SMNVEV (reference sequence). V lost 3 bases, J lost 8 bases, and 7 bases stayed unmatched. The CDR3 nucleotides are TGTGCCAGCAGTTTCCGGGACAGGGGTGGGGATGAGCAGTTCTTC. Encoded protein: CASSFRDRGGDEQFF.

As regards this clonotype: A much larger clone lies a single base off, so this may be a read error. In DNA form, the CDR3 reads TGTGCCAGCAGCTCGGGTCTAACCAAAAACATTCAGTACTTC. Translated, it gives CASSSGLTKNIQYF. This rearrangement joins TRBV7-9 to TRBJ2-4; no reliable D call. This CDR3 comprises 14 residues. V lost 4 bases and J lost 2, with 9 bases in between. Germline V gene sequence: CDR1 SEHNR, CDR2 FQNEAQ (reference sequence).